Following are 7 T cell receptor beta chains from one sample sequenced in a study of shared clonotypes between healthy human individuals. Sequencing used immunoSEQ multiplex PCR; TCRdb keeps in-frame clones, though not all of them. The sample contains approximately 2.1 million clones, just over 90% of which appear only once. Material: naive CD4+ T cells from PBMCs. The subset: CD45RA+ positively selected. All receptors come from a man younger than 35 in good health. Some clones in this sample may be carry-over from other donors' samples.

In DNA form, the CDR3 reads TGTGCCGCACGGACAGGGGTCTCCTCCTTTGGCTACACCTTC. This codes for CAARTGVSSFGYTF. The J gene is TRBJ1-2, the V gene TRBV10-3; 9 bases are a match to TRBD1. Losses at the gene ends were 11 bases for V and 7 bases for J; bases not matched to a gene: 14. Germline values: CDR1 ENHRY, CDR2 SYGVKD. The CDR3 has 14 residues.

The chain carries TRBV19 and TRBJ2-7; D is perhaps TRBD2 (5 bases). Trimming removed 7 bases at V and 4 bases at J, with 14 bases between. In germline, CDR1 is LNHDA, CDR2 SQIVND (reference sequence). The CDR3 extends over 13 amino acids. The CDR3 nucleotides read TGTGCCAGTACCCAGAGCGGAGGATACGAGCAGTACTTC. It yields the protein CASTQSGGYEQYF.

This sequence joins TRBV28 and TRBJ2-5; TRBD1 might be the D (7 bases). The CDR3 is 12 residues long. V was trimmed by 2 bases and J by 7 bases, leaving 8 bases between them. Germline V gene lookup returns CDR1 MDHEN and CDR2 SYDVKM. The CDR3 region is CASSLQGGTQYF. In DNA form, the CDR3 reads TGTGCCAGCAGTTTACAGGGGGGGACCCAGTACTTC.

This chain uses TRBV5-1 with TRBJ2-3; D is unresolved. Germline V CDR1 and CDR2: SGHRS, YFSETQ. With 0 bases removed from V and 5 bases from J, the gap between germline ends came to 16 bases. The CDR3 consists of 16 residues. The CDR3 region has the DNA TGCGCCAGCAGCTTGGATAACCCAGTTTCGGAAGATACGCAGTATTTT. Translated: CASSLDNPVSEDTQYF.

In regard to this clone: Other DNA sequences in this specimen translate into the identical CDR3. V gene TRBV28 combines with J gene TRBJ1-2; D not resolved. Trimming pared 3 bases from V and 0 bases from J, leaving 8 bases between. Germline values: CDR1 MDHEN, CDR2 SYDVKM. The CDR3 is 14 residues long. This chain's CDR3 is CASSLRQPNYGYTF. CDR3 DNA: TGTGCCAGCAGTTTGCGGCAGCCTAACTATGGCTACACCTTC.

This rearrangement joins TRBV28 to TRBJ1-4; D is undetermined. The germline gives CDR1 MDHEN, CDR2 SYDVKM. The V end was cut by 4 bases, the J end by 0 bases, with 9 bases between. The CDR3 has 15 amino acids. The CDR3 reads CASSSPVATNEKLFF. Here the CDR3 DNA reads TGTGCCAGCAGTTCTCCAGTTGCAACTAATGAAAAACTGTTTTTT.

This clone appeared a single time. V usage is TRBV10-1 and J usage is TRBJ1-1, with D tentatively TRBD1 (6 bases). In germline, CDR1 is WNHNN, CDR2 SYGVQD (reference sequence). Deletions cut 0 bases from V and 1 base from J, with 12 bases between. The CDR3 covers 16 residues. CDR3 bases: TGCGCCAGCAGTGAGTCGACAGGTGTTCCGAACACTGAAGCTTTCTTT. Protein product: CASSESTGVPNTEAFF.